The 16 T cell receptor beta chains below were found in one sample sequenced in a study of blood T cell repertoires in COVID-19. Assay used: immunoSEQ multiplex PCR; TCRdb lists only in-frame clones, some missing. The sample records 30,000 to 50,000 clones, 87% being singletons. The sequenced sample was peripheral blood. These receptors were taken from a man between 50 and 59 years old with active or convalescent COVID-19.

The CDR3, as DNA: TGTGCCAGCAGCTTGTCGGCTAGCGGGAGCCGCTTTGACAATGAGCAGTTCTTC. It encodes CASSLSASGSRFDNEQFF. The chain combines TRBV5-8 with TRBJ2-1; TRBD2 agrees at 10 bases. The CDR3 is 18 amino acids. V lost 1 base and J lost 5; bases outside the gene matches: 12. Germline CDR1 SGHTS, CDR2 YDEGEE. The complete variable domain, with remaining parts taken from reference TRBV5-8 and TRBJ2-1, reads EAGVTQSPTHLIKTRGQQATLRCSPISGHTSVYWYQQALGLGLQFLLWYDEGEERNRGNFPPRFSGRQFPNYSSELNVNALELEDSALYLCASSLSASGSRFDNEQFFGPGTRLTVL.

This clone was observed a single time. The J gene is TRBJ2-3, the V gene TRBV29-1, with 7 positions matching TRBD1. This CDR3 comprises 15 residues. Germline V CDR1 and CDR2: SQVTM, ANQGSEA. V lost 7 bases to trimming and J lost 1 base; unmatched junction nucleotides: 11. The CDR3, as DNA: TGCAGCGCGGGACAGCCACGACCCCGCACAGATACGCAGTATTTT. Protein sequence: CSAGQPRPRTDTQYF.

The V call is TRBV18, the J call TRBJ1-4; D might be TRBD1 (6 bases). CDR1 is KGHSH, CDR2 LQKENI, per germline. With 1 base removed from V and 5 bases from J, the gap between germline ends came to 8 bases. The CDR3 length is 14 residues. CDR3 nucleotide sequence: TGTGCCAGCTCACCACAGGGGGGGAATGAAAAACTGTTTTTT. This gives the protein CASSPQGGNEKLFF.

The chain combines TRBV6-5 with TRBJ1-4, with D unclear. The length of the CDR3 is 14 residues. V was clipped by 5 bases and J by 7 bases, with 14 bases between them. CDR1 and CDR2 (germline): MNHEY, SVGAGI. This CDR3 is CASSRTSYSEKLFF. CDR3 DNA sequence: TGTGCCAGCAGTCGGACTTCTTATAGTGAAAAACTGTTTTTT.

This chain joins TRBV2 and TRBJ2-1; the D gene is possibly TRBD1 (5 bases). The CDR3 has 14 residues. V lost 7 bases, J lost 5 bases, and 15 bases lay in between. Looked up from germline, CDR1 is SNHLY and CDR2 is FYNNEI. The CDR3 DNA reads TGTGCCAGCACCTTCTACAGGCGAGACAATGAGCAGTTCTTC. It yields the protein CASTFYRRDNEQFF.

The V call is TRBV11-2, the J call TRBJ1-6; 7 positions match TRBD1. This CDR3 contains 17 residues. V shed 4 bases, J shed 3 bases, and the junction held 9 bases outside the gene matches. Germline V CDR1 and CDR2: SGHAT, FQNNGV. The DNA of the CDR3 is TGTGCCAGCAGCTCTAGCCCCGGGGACAGCTATAATTCACCCCTCCACTTT. Its protein is CASSSSPGDSYNSPLHF. The whole variable domain, remainder taken from reference TRBV11-2 and TRBJ1-6, is EAGVAQSPRYKIIEKRQSVAFWCNPISGHATLYWYQQILGQGPKLLIQFQNNGVVDDSQLPKDRFSAERLKGVDSTLKIQPAKLEDSAVYLCASSSSPGDSYNSPLHFGNGTRLTVT.

This clone has only one observation. The gene calls are TRBV27 and TRBJ2-5, with D possibly being TRBD1 (6 bases). The CDR3 is 12 amino acids. Germline loops: CDR1 MNHEY, CDR2 SMNVEV (reference sequence). Trimming shortened V by 6 bases and J by 10 bases, and 15 bases separated the two germline ends. CDR3: CASSESGRGQYF. In DNA form, the CDR3 reads TGTGCCAGCAGCGAATCAGGCAGGGGCCAGTACTTC.

CDR3 nucleotide sequence: TGTGCCAGCAGCTTGGGGGGGTTTCCCGTCGGCACCATATATTTT. Its translation: CASSLGGFPVGTIYF. The chain employs TRBV7-2 and TRBJ1-3; D may be TRBD1 (5 bases). The CDR3 is 15 residues long. Germline values: CDR1 SGHTA, CDR2 FQGNSA. V gave up 3 bases and J gave up 9 bases, with 18 bases separating them.

The CDR3 nucleotides are TGTGCCAGCAGTGAAGATTTGGCGACAGGGTTTTATCAGCCCCAGCATTTT. Translating it yields CASSEDLATGFYQPQHF. This chain connects TRBV2 to TRBJ1-5; 7 nucleotides match TRBD1. Looked up from germline, CDR1 is SNHLY and CDR2 is FYNNEI. With V trimmed by 1 base and J by 5 bases, 11 bases remained unmatched. The CDR3 contains 17 residues.

The rearrangement joins TRBV9 to TRBJ1-1; D unresolved. The CDR3 is 13 residues long. Trimming cost V 1 base and J 0 bases, with 4 bases left between them. Germline V gene data show CDR1 as SGDLS and CDR2 as YYNGEE. The CDR3 region has the DNA TGTGCCAGCAGCGTATGGCTGAACACTGAAGCTTTCTTT. This codes for CASSVWLNTEAFF.

J is TRBJ2-1 and V is TRBV7-8; possibly TRBD2 for D (7 bases). Germline CDR1 SGHVS, CDR2 FQNEAQ. The V end lost 5 bases, the J end lost 3 bases, and 14 bases lay between the germline ends. The CDR3 runs 15 residues. CDR3 sequence (DNA): TGTGCCAGCAGCCCGGCGGGGGCGATCTACAATGAGCAGTTCTTC. Residues: CASSPAGAIYNEQFF.

This chain uses TRBV5-6 with TRBJ1-1; D possibly corresponds to TRBD1 (5 bases). CDR1 and CDR2 from the germline V gene are SGHDT and YYEEEE. Trimming cost V 2 bases and J 1 base, with 9 bases left between them. CDR3 length equals 14 residues. The CDR3 protein is CASSFTGPNTEAFF. Here the CDR3 DNA reads TGTGCCAGCAGCTTCACAGGACCGAACACTGAAGCTTTCTTT.

This chain uses TRBV7-6 with TRBJ1-3; D not certain. Germline V gene sequence: CDR1 SGHVS, CDR2 FNYEAQ. Trimming removed 5 bases at V and 1 base at J, with 3 bases between. CDR3 length: 12 residues. CDR3 in DNA: TGTGCCAGCAGCCAGTCTGGAAACACCATATATTTT. Its translation is CASSQSGNTIYF.

The chain employs TRBV4-2 and TRBJ2-3; D is unclear. The germline V and J ends were trimmed by 1 base and 7 bases, with 12 bases remaining between them. The CDR3 is 14 residues long. Germline V gene sequence: CDR1 LGHNA, CDR2 YNFKEQ. The CDR3 loop reads CASSQAASGYTQYF. The CDR3 DNA reads TGTGCCAGCAGCCAAGCCGCCTCCGGGTATACGCAGTATTTT.

The chain links TRBV5-6 to TRBJ1-5, with D perhaps matching TRBD1 (5 bases). Germline lookup yields CDR1 SGHDT and CDR2 YYEEEE. Trimming shortened V by 3 bases and J by 7 bases, and 14 bases separated the two germline ends. The CDR3 has 14 residues. The CDR3 DNA is TGTGCCAGCAGCTCGGGAGGGGCGAGACAGCCCCAGCATTTT. This sequence encodes CASSSGGARQPQHF.

J is TRBJ1-5 and V is TRBV20-1, with no clear D. CDR1 and CDR2 from the germline V gene are DFQATT and SNEGSKA (reference sequence). The CDR3 consists of 13 residues. The ends were cut back, 3 bases at V and 7 bases at J, with 13 bases in the middle. The CDR3 protein is CSASPSPGQPQHF. CDR3 in DNA: TGCAGTGCTAGTCCATCCCCGGGGCAGCCCCAGCATTTT.